This T cell receptor (beta chain) appears in the sequencing data of a study of tumor and adjacent non-tumor tissue in lung cancer. Background on the study: Stage I to III disease affected 10 men and roughly 5 women aged roughly 31 to 80. On average, productive TCRbeta reads reached around 4 million per sample.

General study findings and limits: Tumor repertoires had a smaller top 100 clone share than normal lung.

Note on this clonotype: Its antigen is unidentified.

A modified ARM-PCR protocol with three rounds of nested PCR amplified TCRbeta. One entry per CDR3 protein results from TCRdb running MiXCR on the multiplex PCR reads. The sample holds 220,000 or so distinct CDR3 sequences, roughly 70% seen once. CDR1 and CDR2 from the germline V gene are KGHDR and SFDVKD. Trimming took 4 bases from V and 5 from J, leaving 16 bases between them. CDR3 length: 15 residues. The template was RNA from unsorted bulk tissue. The gene calls are TRBV24-1 and TRBJ1-2; maybe TRBD1 (5 bases). Sequencing input: lung tumor tissue. The source is a man in his sixties with non-small cell lung cancer. This chain's CDR3 is CATSDRDGGWYGYTF. The CDR3 nucleotides read TGTGCCACCAGTGACCGGGACGGAGGCTGGTATGGCTACACCTTC.